This T cell receptor beta chain was recovered during a study of blood T cell repertoires in COVID-19. About the study: PBMCs, B-cell-depleted T cells, or T cells were the source of the cDNA or gDNA that made up the material.

This table comes from immunoSEQ multiplex PCR, and its TCRdb copy is limited to in-frame clones, with some not included. The sample shows about 240,000 clones, approximately 78% of them seen only once. Germline V lookup: CDR1 SEHNR, CDR2 FQNEAQ (reference sequence). The V gene end was trimmed by 5 bases and the J gene end by 4 bases; junction bases not matched to a gene: 2. This CDR3 contains 14 residues. This clone has just a few counts. The TCR comes from a woman in her fifties or sixties with active or convalescent COVID-19. The chain recombines TRBV7-9 with TRBJ1-3; 10 nucleotides agree with TRBD1. Sequencing was performed on peripheral blood. DNA of the CDR3: TGTGCCAGCAGCCTGGGACAGGGGGGAAACACCATATATTTT. It codes for CASSLGQGGNTIYF.